Below, 29 T cell receptor beta chains from the same sample are listed, as sequenced in a study of T cells in Graves' hyperthyroidism and ophthalmopathy. The source material, RNA transcripts, was used to amplify TCR beta CDR3 regions. The HTBI primer set served for first-round RT-PCR of the TCR CDR3. One entry per CDR3 protein, called by TCRdb with MiXCR from the multiplex PCR reads. In the table there are about 840,000 distinct CDR3 sequences, 35% to 40% of which are singletons. The sequenced sample was blood. These receptors came from a man aged 18-30 years with Graves' hyperthyroidism.

This rearrangement joins TRBV11-2 to TRBJ2-1; D not resolved. V lost 4 bases, J lost 6 bases, and 4 bases lay in between. Germline V gene data show CDR1 as SGHAT and CDR2 as FQNNGV. CDR3 length equals 11 residues. The CDR3 region is CASSWGNEQFF. DNA for the CDR3: TGTGCCAGCAGCTGGGGCAATGAGCAGTTCTTC.

As to this clonotype: A junction end diverges from the germline sequence, so it may reflect a read error. The V and J genes are TRBV5-1 and TRBJ2-5, with a possible D match to TRBD1 (6 bases). Germline V lookup: CDR1 SGHRS, CDR2 YFSETQ. The CDR3 totals 14 residues. CDR3 DNA sequence: TGCGCCAGCAGCTTGGACAGGGACCAAGAGACCAAGTACTTC. This translates into CASSLDRDQETKYF.

The V call is TRBV7-9, the J call TRBJ1-1; D ambiguous. V lost 3 bases to trimming and J lost 1 base, with 15 bases between them. This CDR3 has 16 amino acids. The germline CDR1 and CDR2 sequences are SEHNR and FQNEAQ (reference sequence). This CDR3 is CASSLASGGRNTEAFF. The CDR3 coding sequence is TGTGCCAGCAGCTTGGCCTCCGGCGGCCGGAACACTGAAGCTTTCTTT.

This clonotype occurred a few times. The chain recombines TRBV7-2 with TRBJ2-7, with D perhaps given as TRBD1 or TRBD2 (5 bases each). The V end lost 5 bases, the J end lost 4 bases, and 15 bases lay between the germline ends. CDR3 size: 14 residues. CDR1 and CDR2 from the germline V gene are SGHTA and FQGNSA. The CDR3 DNA is TGTGCCAGCAGCCTTCTGGGACCCTTTTACGAGCAGTACTTC. Encoded protein: CASSLLGPFYEQYF. Together with reference TRBV7-2 and TRBJ2-7, the CDR3 gives the full variable domain: GAGVSQSPSNKVTEKGKDVELRCDPISGHTALYWYRQSLGQGLEFLIYFQGNSAPDKSGLPSDRFSAERTGGSVSTLTIQRTQQEDSAVYLCASSLLGPFYEQYFGPGTRLTVT.

V usage is TRBV15 and J usage is TRBJ1-5; 7 positions match TRBD1. TRBJ2-3 explains the end of the DNA better; the J call may be wrong. The CDR3 totals 18 residues. In germline, CDR1 is LNHNV, CDR2 YYDKDF (reference sequence). The chain's CDR3 is CATSRERNTGVPADTQYF. CDR3 nucleotides: TGTGCCACCAGCAGAGAACGCAATACAGGGGTTCCGGCAGATACGCAGTATTTT.

The sample holds a few counts of this clonotype. The chain has TRBV7-2 and TRBJ1-2, with D possibly TRBD1 on 6 matching bases. This CDR3 has 14 amino acids. Germline-derived CDR1 and CDR2 are SGHTA and FQGNSA. With 1 base removed from V and 6 bases from J, the gap between germline ends came to 12 bases. CDR3 loop: CASSLGGGADGYTF. DNA for the CDR3: TGTGCCAGCAGCTTAGGTGGGGGCGCGGATGGCTACACCTTC.

This clonotype was seen a few times. V and J are TRBV20-1 and TRBJ2-7; D is undetermined. The germline CDR1 and CDR2 sequences are DFQATT and SNEGSKA (reference sequence). Between the trimmed V and J ends, which lost 2 bases and 0 bases, there was a span of 8 bases. The CDR3 spans 13 residues. CDR3 sequence reads: CSARKGTSYEQYF. As DNA, the CDR3 is TGCAGTGCTAGAAAGGGAACCTCCTACGAGCAGTACTTC.

This chain connects TRBV10-3 to TRBJ2-1; either TRBD1 or TRBD2 may fit D (5 bases each). The CDR3 consists of 14 residues. Germline loops: CDR1 ENHRY, CDR2 SYGVKD. Deletions cut 7 bases from V and 4 bases from J, with 14 bases between. The chain's CDR3 is CAINGGQGYNEQFF. For the CDR3, the DNA is TGTGCCATCAATGGCGGGCAGGGTTACAATGAGCAGTTCTTC.

Concerning this clonotype: A much more abundant neighbour one base away suggests this may be a read error. The rearrangement uses TRBV11-3 and TRBJ1-2; D ambiguous. This CDR3 contains 11 residues. The germline V gene encodes CDR1 SGHNT and CDR2 YENEEA. V was clipped by 5 bases and J by 8 bases, with 9 bases between them. In nucleotides, the CDR3 is TGTGCCAGCAGCCCCGAGTGGGGCTACACCTTC. Amino acids: CASSPEWGYTF.

This clonotype came up many times. The J gene is TRBJ1-4, the V gene TRBV7-8, with D possibly being TRBD1 (6 bases). The CDR3 is made up of 16 amino acids. V was clipped by 9 bases and J by 2 bases, with 19 bases between them. From germline, CDR1 is SGHVS and CDR2 FQNEAQ. The CDR3 DNA reads as TGTGCCAGTAGACGGGGGCGCGATACGACTAATGAAAAACTGTTTTTT. As protein: CASRRGRDTTNEKLFF.

V and J are TRBV5-1 and TRBJ1-6; tentative D call: TRBD1 (5 bases). Germline V gives CDR1 SGHRS, CDR2 YFSETQ. The CDR3 is made up of 16 amino acids. The V and J ends lost 0 bases and 5 bases respectively, with 12 bases between them. This CDR3 is CASSLAGQGDNSPLHF. The CDR3 bases are TGCGCCAGCAGCTTGGCAGGACAAGGGGATAATTCACCCCTCCACTTT.

The V call is TRBV5-1, the J call TRBJ1-1, with 8 bases that match TRBD1. Germline assignment: CDR1 SGHRS and CDR2 YFSETQ. J was trimmed by 6 bases and V by 4 bases; bases with no gene match: 11. The CDR3 sequence is 15 residues long. CDR3 sequence: CASSNPPDRAPEAFF. The CDR3 DNA sequence: TGCGCCAGCAGCAACCCCCCGGACAGGGCCCCTGAAGCTTTCTTT.

There are many counts of this clonotype. J is TRBJ1-5 and V is TRBV29-1; 8 bases align to TRBD1. J gave up 5 bases and V 4 bases, and 7 bases lay outside the gene matches. CDR1 is SQVTM and CDR2 is ANQGSEA in the germline V gene. The CDR3 is made up of 14 amino acids. CDR3 in amino acids: CSVAPGGSDQPQHF. DNA for the CDR3: TGCAGCGTTGCGCCAGGGGGCTCGGATCAGCCCCAGCATTTT. Supplemented by reference TRBV29-1 and TRBJ1-5, the full variable domain reads SAVISQKPSRDICQRGTSLTIQCQVDSQVTMMFWYRQQPGQSLTLIATANQGSEATYESGFVIDKFPISRPNLTFSTLTVSNMSPEDSSIYLCSVAPGGSDQPQHFGDGTRLSIL.

This clonotype was observed many times. The rearrangement joins TRBV5-6 to TRBJ2-6, with unresolved D. V gave up 1 base and J gave up 1 base, with 6 bases separating them. Germline V gene data show CDR1 as SGHDT and CDR2 as YYEEEE. The CDR3 is 15 amino acids. CDR3 sequence: CASSLPGSGANVLTF. CDR3 DNA sequence: TGTGCCAGCAGCTTGCCGGGTTCTGGGGCCAACGTCCTGACTTTC.

The chain combines TRBV12-3 or TRBV12-4 with TRBJ1-1; TRBD1 is a possible D gene (5 bases). V was shortened by 5 bases and J by 11 bases, with 15 bases between the two germline ends. The CDR3 is 12 amino acids. The CDR3, as DNA: TGTGCCAGCAGTGGGACGGCACTTGGGGCTTTCTTT. Its translation: CASSGTALGAFF.

In its sample, this clonotype was seen a few times. This sequence joins TRBV7-8 and TRBJ1-5; TRBD1 is a possible D gene (5 bases). This CDR3 is 16 amino acids long. Germline lookup yields CDR1 SGHVS and CDR2 FQNEAQ. The V end was cut by 4 bases, the J end by 5 bases, with 18 bases between. CDR3 region: CASSSGSGGIYQPQHF. The CDR3 DNA sequence: TGTGCCAGCAGCTCCGGATCGGGGGGGATCTATCAGCCCCAGCATTTT.

Many counts were recorded for this clonotype. V gene TRBV15 combines with J gene TRBJ1-1; D gene uncertain. The V gene lost 8 bases and the J gene lost 4 bases, with 14 bases spanning the gap. From germline, CDR1 is LNHNV and CDR2 YYDKDF (reference sequence). CDR3 length: 13 amino acids. This CDR3 is CATFRSPATEAFF. CDR3 in DNA: TGTGCCACCTTCAGGAGCCCGGCCACTGAAGCTTTCTTT.

This clonotype was counted many times. The chain is built from TRBV29-1 and TRBJ1-1, with D uncertain. Trimming pared 2 bases from V and 4 bases from J, leaving 14 bases between. CDR3 length: 14 amino acids. Per germline, CDR1 SQVTM and CDR2 ANQGSEA. CDR3: CSVEREALGTEAFF. The DNA of the CDR3 is TGCAGCGTTGAACGGGAGGCGCTGGGCACTGAAGCTTTCTTT.

This clonotype was counted many times. The chain recombines TRBV20-1 with TRBJ1-1; the D gene is possibly TRBD1 (5 bases). The CDR3 spans 13 residues. V dropped 4 bases and J dropped 0 bases, with 9 bases sitting between them. CDR1 is DFQATT and CDR2 is SNEGSKA in the germline V gene (reference sequence). CDR3 nucleotide sequence: TGCAGTGCTATGGAGACAGTGAACACTGAAGCTTTCTTT. Translation gives CSAMETVNTEAFF.

The chain is built from TRBV9 and TRBJ1-3; D possibly corresponds to TRBD1 (6 bases). V was clipped by 0 bases and J by 2 bases, with 15 bases between them. The CDR3 length is 17 residues. Germline V gene sequence: CDR1 SGDLS, CDR2 YYNGEE. The CDR3: CASSVETQGHTGNTIYF. The DNA for the CDR3 is TGTGCCAGCAGCGTAGAAACCCAGGGGCATACTGGAAACACCATATATTTT.

The chain uses TRBV29-1 and TRBJ1-3; D not resolved. This CDR3 comprises 14 residues. Trimming pared 6 bases from V and 3 bases from J, leaving 15 bases between. The germline V gene has CDR1 SQVTM and CDR2 ANQGSEA. CDR3: CSVRVAGYGNTIYF. As DNA, the CDR3 is TGCAGCGTCCGGGTAGCGGGATATGGAAACACCATATATTTT. The full variable domain, rest sourced from reference TRBV29-1 and TRBJ1-3, is SAVISQKPSRDICQRGTSLTIQCQVDSQVTMMFWYRQQPGQSLTLIATANQGSEATYESGFVIDKFPISRPNLTFSTLTVSNMSPEDSSIYLCSVRVAGYGNTIYFGEGSWLTVV.

In its sample, this clonotype was seen a few times. This chain uses TRBV27 with TRBJ2-7; 7 positions match TRBD2. The V gene's germline CDR1 is MNHEY and CDR2 SMNVEV (reference sequence). Germline trimming cut 7 bases from V and 6 bases from J; bases unmatched to any gene: 9. The CDR3 length is 13 residues. The CDR3 region has the DNA TGTGCCAGCACCTCACTAGCGTTGGGCGAGCAGTACTTC. Translated: CASTSLALGEQYF.

This clonotype was observed a few times. The chain recombines TRBV29-1 with TRBJ2-7; D gene ambiguous. Germline V gene lookup returns CDR1 SQVTM and CDR2 ANQGSEA. V was trimmed by 6 bases and J by 10 bases, leaving 19 bases between them. The CDR3 has 12 amino acids. CDR3 sequence reads: CSVDSIDGAQYF. CDR3 coding DNA: TGCAGCGTAGATTCAATAGATGGCGCCCAGTACTTC.

This clonotype was observed at least ten times. The gene calls are TRBV20-1 and TRBJ1-1, with no clear D. The V gene's germline CDR1 is DFQATT and CDR2 SNEGSKA (reference sequence). The CDR3 is 12 amino acids. V shed 7 bases and J shed 2 bases, with 11 bases lying between them. CDR3 loop: CSVNGPNTEAFF. DNA for the CDR3: TGCAGTGTTAACGGGCCTAACACTGAAGCTTTCTTT.

This chain uses TRBV2 with TRBJ2-5, with D perhaps TRBD1 (6 bases). V lost 6 bases and J 5 bases, leaving 22 bases between the germline ends. Germline CDR1 SNHLY, CDR2 FYNNEI. The CDR3 spans 16 residues. CDR3 coding DNA: TGTGCCAGCAGCCTCCGGGACACCAGGGTAGGGGAGACCCAGTACTTC. Amino acid sequence: CASSLRDTRVGETQYF.

This clonotype was observed a handful of times. V gene TRBV19 combines with J gene TRBJ2-7; D perhaps matches TRBD2 (6 bases). V lost 3 bases and J 6 bases, leaving 12 bases between the germline ends. The V gene's germline CDR1 is LNHDA and CDR2 SQIVND (reference sequence). CDR3 length: 13 residues. In nucleotides, the CDR3 is TGTGCCAGTAGTATGGCCGGGGGTGGCGAGCAGTACTTC. This sequence encodes CASSMAGGGEQYF. Based on the CDR3 plus reference TRBV19 and TRBJ2-7, the full variable domain is DGGITQSPKYLFRKEGQNVTLSCEQNLNHDAMYWYRQDPGQGLRLIYYSQIVNDFQKGDIAEGYSVSREKKESFPLTVTSAQKNPTAFYLCASSMAGGGEQYFGPGTRLTVT.

This clonotype was detected only a few times. One end of the junction varies from germline; a read error may be responsible. V and J are TRBV5-1 and TRBJ2-2; D perhaps matches TRBD1 (5 bases). Per germline, CDR1 SGHRS and CDR2 YFSETQ. The length of the CDR3 is 13 residues. DNA for the CDR3: TGCGCCAGCACCTTGCAGGGAACCGGGGAGCTGTTTTTT. Translating it yields CASTLQGTGELFF. Based on the CDR3 plus reference TRBV5-1 and TRBJ2-2, the full variable domain is KAGVTQTPRYLIKTRGQQVTLSCSPISGHRSVSWYQQTPGQGLQFLFEYFSETQRNKGNFPGRFSGRQFSNSRSEMNVSTLELGDSALYLCASTLQGTGELFFGEGSRLTVL.

This rearrangement joins TRBV9 to TRBJ1-3; D may be TRBD1 (5 bases). Germline lookup yields CDR1 SGDLS and CDR2 YYNGEE. The CDR3 has 15 residues. The germline V and J ends were trimmed by 4 bases and 0 bases, with 11 bases remaining between them. The CDR3 DNA reads as TGTGCCAGCAGCCCAATGGGGGGCTCTGGAAACACCATATATTTT. Amino acids: CASSPMGGSGNTIYF.

This chain uses TRBV29-1 with TRBJ2-7; D gene ambiguous. The germline CDR1 and CDR2 sequences are SQVTM and ANQGSEA. The CDR3 covers 12 residues. Trimming removed 8 bases at V and 3 bases at J, with 14 bases between. In DNA, the CDR3 is TGCAGCTCGAACCGGGCCCTCTACGAGCAGTACTTC. It is translated as CSSNRALYEQYF.